This T cell receptor (beta chain) was documented in a study of Ad26.COV2.S vaccination and SARS-CoV-2 variants. Study-wide results and limits: Those who received vaccine or placebo ended up with similar non-spike TCR breadth. Post-vaccination spike-specific CD8+ and CD4+ T cell responses reportedly had substantial breadth.

Only in-frame clones appear in the TCRdb table, and some are missing; sequencing was by immunoSEQ multiplex PCR. In the table there are fewer than 500,000 clones, about nine tenths of which are singletons. On this clone: Its target is unknown.

As for treatment: roughly 19 received Ad26.COV2.S at low or high dose, single or two shots; several received placebo; per-sample allocation not given. The samples date from day 63 after the first vaccine or placebo injection. Vaccine was an Ad26 vector expressing Wuhan-strain SARS-CoV-2 spike. The germline V gene encodes CDR1 SGHVS and CDR2 FQNEAQ. The CDR3 length is 17 residues. V gave up 1 base and J gave up 3 bases; unmatched junction bases: 8. The sequenced sample was peripheral blood, obtained in a trial of Ad26.COV2.S vaccine versus placebo. V and J are TRBV7-8 and TRBJ2-1, with 8 bases matching TRBD2. The origin of this receptor is a person between 18 and 60 years old who received the Ad26.COV2.S COVID-19 vaccine or a placebo. As DNA, the CDR3 is TGTGCCAGCAGCTTAGTATCGGGGCTAGCGGGCTACAATGAGCAGTTCTTC. Encoded protein: CASSLVSGLAGYNEQFF.